This passage covers 17 T cell receptor beta chains from one sample sequenced in a study of shared clonotypes between healthy human individuals. The table came from immunoSEQ multiplex PCR; TCRdb's copy has only in-frame clones and leaves some out. The sample includes roughly 1,500,000 clones, approximately 98.5% of them seen just once. The specimen was naive CD4+ T cells sorted from blood. Regarding subset: CD45RA+ positively selected. All receptors come from a man under 40 in good health.

The chain uses TRBV6-5 and TRBJ2-7; 10 nucleotides line up with TRBD2. Per germline, CDR1 MNHEY and CDR2 SVGAGI. The CDR3 contains 15 residues. With V trimmed by 8 bases and J by 4 bases, 11 bases remained unmatched. Here the CDR3 DNA reads TGTGCCAGCCGGCTCCGGACTAGCGGACCTTACGAGCAGTACTTC. Its protein product is CASRLRTSGPYEQYF.

In the case of this clone: The identical CDR3 is also encoded by other nucleotide sequences in the sample. The CDR3 nucleotides read TGTGCCAGTAGCTCCGGGACTAGCACAGATACGCAGTATTTT. Translating it yields CASSSGTSTDTQYF. The chain couples TRBV19 to TRBJ2-3; tentative D call: TRBD2 (6 bases). Germline V lookup: CDR1 LNHDA, CDR2 SQIVND (reference sequence). This CDR3 has 14 amino acids. V shed 6 bases and J shed 0 bases, with 10 bases lying between them.

This rearrangement joins TRBV5-1 to TRBJ2-1; weak D call: TRBD1 (5 bases). Trimming left V 0 bases short and J 9 bases short, with 7 bases between. CDR1 is SGHRS and CDR2 is YFSETQ in the germline V gene. This CDR3 contains 12 residues. In DNA, the CDR3 is TGCGCCAGCAGCTTGGGGGGCACTGAGCAGTTCTTC. Its protein is CASSLGGTEQFF.

The CDR3 sequence is CASSLVGPSGNTIYF. Here the CDR3 DNA reads TGTGCCAGCAGCTTAGTGGGTCCCTCGGGAAACACCATATATTTT. The chain recombines TRBV7-8 with TRBJ1-3; D remains unclear. The CDR3 runs to 15 residues. Germline CDR1 is SGHVS and CDR2 is FQNEAQ. V was cut by 1 base and J by 4 bases, with 11 bases left in between. Full variable domain (rest looked up from reference TRBV7-8 and TRBJ1-3): GAGVSQSPRYKVAKRGQDVALRCDPISGHVSLFWYQQALGQGPEFLTYFQNEAQLDKSGLPSDRFFAERPEGSVSTLKIQRTQQEDSAVYLCASSLVGPSGNTIYFGEGSWLTVV.

The rearrangement joins TRBV2 to TRBJ1-2; possible D gene TRBD1, 6 bases. CDR1 is SNHLY and CDR2 is FYNNEI in the germline V gene. Trimming cost V 2 bases and J 8 bases, with 18 bases left between them. This CDR3 spans 15 amino acids. As DNA, the CDR3 is TGTGCCAGCAGTGAACGCAGGACAGCGGGTTCGGGCTACACCTTC. Its translation: CASSERRTAGSGYTF.

The rearrangement joins TRBV5-1 to TRBJ2-7; no reliable D call. In germline, CDR1 is SGHRS, CDR2 YFSETQ. Trimming stripped 0 bases from V and 2 bases from J, with 12 bases between. The CDR3 contains 15 residues. The CDR3 here is CASSLEPRDPYEQYF. DNA of the CDR3: TGCGCCAGCAGCTTGGAACCAAGAGATCCCTACGAGCAGTACTTC. Filled out from reference TRBV5-1 and TRBJ2-7, the complete variable domain reads KAGVTQTPRYLIKTRGQQVTLSCSPISGHRSVSWYQQTPGQGLQFLFEYFSETQRNKGNFPGRFSGRQFSNSRSEMNVSTLELGDSALYLCASSLEPRDPYEQYFGPGTRLTVT.

The rearrangement joins TRBV2 to TRBJ1-2; D might be TRBD1 (6 bases). The CDR3 contains 14 residues. Germline V gene data show CDR1 as SNHLY and CDR2 as FYNNEI. The V gene lost 6 bases and the J gene lost 0 bases, with 11 bases spanning the gap. CDR3 amino acids: CASRERTANYGYTF. CDR3 nucleotide sequence: TGTGCCAGCAGGGAAAGGACAGCTAACTATGGCTACACCTTC.

The V and J genes are TRBV25-1 and TRBJ1-2, with D hard to call. Per the germline V gene, CDR1 is MGHDK and CDR2 is SYGVNS. The CDR3 consists of 17 residues. Trimming removed 1 base at V and 6 bases at J, with 21 bases between. The CDR3 nucleotides read TGTGCCAGCAGTGAATTTTATGCATCGCGACGTATCCATGGCTACACCTTC. It codes for CASSEFYASRRIHGYTF.

The V and J genes are TRBV28 and TRBJ2-1; possibly TRBD1 or TRBD2 for D (5 bases each). Germline assignment: CDR1 MDHEN and CDR2 SYDVKM. The CDR3 contains 17 residues. V was clipped by 6 bases and J by 2 bases, with 20 bases between them. The CDR3 nucleotides are TGTGCCAGCAGATCTGGCGAGGGGTCGCAAGCCTACAATGAGCAGTTCTTC. Translated, it gives CASRSGEGSQAYNEQFF.

V usage is TRBV7-6 and J usage is TRBJ2-7, with D tentatively TRBD2 (5 bases). Between the trimmed V and J ends, which lost 6 bases and 0 bases, there was a span of 12 bases. The CDR3 is 14 residues long. The germline gives CDR1 SGHVS, CDR2 FNYEAQ. CDR3 sequence: CASSSSADSYEQYF. The DNA for the CDR3 is TGTGCCAGCAGTTCGTCAGCGGACTCCTACGAGCAGTACTTC. Full variable domain (rest looked up from reference TRBV7-6 and TRBJ2-7): GAGVSQSPRYKVTKRGQDVALRCDPISGHVSLYWYRQALGQGPEFLTYFNYEAQQDKSGLPNDRFSAERPEGSISTLTIQRTEQRDSAMYRCASSSSADSYEQYFGPGTRLTVT.

The rearrangement links TRBV28 to TRBJ1-2; no clear D. V was cut by 3 bases and J by 0 bases, with 8 bases left in between. Per the germline V gene, CDR1 is MDHEN and CDR2 is SYDVKM. This CDR3 is 14 amino acids long. CDR3 bases: TGTGCCAGCAGTTTGGCACAAGCTAACTATGGCTACACCTTC. Amino acids: CASSLAQANYGYTF.

Turning to this clone: Other DNA sequences in this specimen translate into the identical CDR3. The chain is built from TRBV9 and TRBJ2-1; perhaps D is TRBD1 or TRBD2 (6 bases each). The CDR3 sequence is 14 residues long. CDR1 and CDR2 from the germline V gene are SGDLS and YYNGEE. V was pared by 0 bases and J by 4 bases, with 8 bases between. CDR3 region: CASSVGGTYNEQFF. CDR3 DNA: TGTGCCAGCAGCGTAGGCGGGACATACAATGAGCAGTTCTTC.

CDR3 in amino acids: CASSATSGVGDTQYF. CDR3 nucleotides: TGTGCCAGCAGTGCGACTAGCGGGGTGGGAGATACGCAGTATTTT. This sequence joins TRBV6-1 and TRBJ2-3; TRBD2 matches at 11 bases. Germline V gene lookup returns CDR1 MNHNS and CDR2 SASEGT. CDR3 length equals 15 residues. Trimming took 4 bases from V and 5 from J; bases not matched to a gene: 5.

The chain joins TRBV28 to TRBJ1-5; the D gene is possibly TRBD1 (6 bases). The CDR3 covers 14 residues. CDR1 is MDHEN, CDR2 SYDVKM, per germline. The V end was cut by 3 bases, the J end by 6 bases, with 12 bases between. The CDR3 region has the DNA TGTGCCAGCAGTTTTCGGCAGGGGCGTCAGCCCCAGCATTTT. It translates to CASSFRQGRQPQHF.

CDR3 DNA: TGCAGCGCCGGATATGGCTACACCTTC. This sequence encodes CSAGYGYTF. The chain uses TRBV29-1 and TRBJ1-2; unclear D gene. The germline V and J ends were trimmed by 7 bases and 5 bases, with 5 bases remaining between them. The CDR3 covers 9 residues. Germline CDR1 and CDR2: SQVTM and ANQGSEA.

The V call is TRBV25-1, the J call TRBJ2-5, with no clear D. The ends were cut back, 5 bases at V and 13 bases at J, with 8 bases in the middle. The CDR3 contains 9 residues. Germline V lookup: CDR1 MGHDK, CDR2 SYGVNS. CDR3 sequence: CASSNPRYF. CDR3 sequence (DNA): TGTGCCAGCAGTAACCCCCGGTACTTC. The entire variable domain, with the rest obtained from reference TRBV25-1 and TRBJ2-5, is as follows: EADIYQTPRYLVIGTGKKITLECSQTMGHDKMYWYQQDPGMELHLIHYSYGVNSTEKGDLSSESTVSRIRTEHFPLTLESARPSHTSQYLCASSNPRYFGPGTRLLVL.

The chain uses TRBV5-1 and TRBJ2-3; 9 nucleotides line up with TRBD1. CDR1 SGHRS and CDR2 YFSETQ come from the germline V gene. This CDR3 comprises 15 residues. After removal of 4 bases from V and 1 base from J, the junction contained 4 bases not matched to a gene. In nucleotides, the CDR3 is TGCGCCAGCAGCGGGGGACAGGGAGGCACAGATACGCAGTATTTT. This translates into CASSGGQGGTDTQYF.